This entry describes one TCR beta chain. The data originate from a study of glioma-infiltrating T cells after dendritic cell vaccination. Study at large: Patients had newly diagnosed or recurrent glioblastoma and received dendritic cell vaccines. Monocyte-derived dendritic cells, cultured seven days with IL-4 and GM-CSF, were pulsed with autologous tumor lysate.

The germline gives CDR1 KGHSH, CDR2 LQKENI. V shed 3 bases, J shed 4 bases, and the junction held 5 bases outside the gene matches. The CDR3 is made up of 14 amino acids. This table comes from immunoSEQ multiplex PCR, and its TCRdb copy is limited to in-frame clones, with some not included. The data show over 55,000 clones, around 81% seen once. Selection required adequate fresh-frozen tumor tissue plus more than two years' survival data. The sequencing here drew on blood, taken before dendritic cell vaccination. This rearrangement joins TRBV18 to TRBJ1-1; 7 bases align to TRBD1. The TCR comes from a human donor with glioblastoma. This CDR3 is CASSPTGIATEAFF. The CDR3 bases are TGTGCCAGCTCACCGACAGGGATCGCCACTGAAGCTTTCTTT.